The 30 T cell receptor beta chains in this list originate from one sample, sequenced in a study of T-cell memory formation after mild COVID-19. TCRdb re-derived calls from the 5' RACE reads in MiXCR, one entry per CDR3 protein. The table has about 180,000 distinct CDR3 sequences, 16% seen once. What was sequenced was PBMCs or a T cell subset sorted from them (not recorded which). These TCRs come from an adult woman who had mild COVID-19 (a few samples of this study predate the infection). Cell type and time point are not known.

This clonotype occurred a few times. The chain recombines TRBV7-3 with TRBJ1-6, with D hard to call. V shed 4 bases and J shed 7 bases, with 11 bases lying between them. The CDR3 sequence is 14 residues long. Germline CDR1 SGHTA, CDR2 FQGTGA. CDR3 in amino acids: CASSSWGGNSPLHF. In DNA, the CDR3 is TGTGCCAGCAGCTCATGGGGAGGGAATTCACCCCTCCACTTT.

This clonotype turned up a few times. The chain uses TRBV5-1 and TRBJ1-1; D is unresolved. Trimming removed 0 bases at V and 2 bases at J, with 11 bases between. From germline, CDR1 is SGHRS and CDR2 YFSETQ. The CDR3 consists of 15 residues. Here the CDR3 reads CASSLEIRENTEAFF. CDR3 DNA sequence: TGCGCCAGCAGCTTGGAAATAAGGGAAAACACTGAAGCTTTCTTT.

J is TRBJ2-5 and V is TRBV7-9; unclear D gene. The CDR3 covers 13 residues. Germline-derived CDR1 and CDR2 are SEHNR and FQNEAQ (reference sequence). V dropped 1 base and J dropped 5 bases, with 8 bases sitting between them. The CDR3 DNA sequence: TGTGCCAGCAGCTTAGATTTCGCGGAGACCCAGTACTTC. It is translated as CASSLDFAETQYF.

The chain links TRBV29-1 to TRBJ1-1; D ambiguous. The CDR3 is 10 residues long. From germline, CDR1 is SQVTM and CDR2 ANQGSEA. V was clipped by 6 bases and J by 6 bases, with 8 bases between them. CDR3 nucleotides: TGCAGCGTCGCCGACTCTGAAGCTTTCTTT. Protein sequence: CSVADSEAFF.

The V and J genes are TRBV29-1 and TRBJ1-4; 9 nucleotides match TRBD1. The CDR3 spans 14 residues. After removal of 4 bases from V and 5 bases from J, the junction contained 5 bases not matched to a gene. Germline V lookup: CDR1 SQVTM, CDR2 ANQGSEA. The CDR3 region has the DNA TGCAGCGTTGGGGCCGGGACAGGGAATGAAAAACTGTTTTTT. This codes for CSVGAGTGNEKLFF.

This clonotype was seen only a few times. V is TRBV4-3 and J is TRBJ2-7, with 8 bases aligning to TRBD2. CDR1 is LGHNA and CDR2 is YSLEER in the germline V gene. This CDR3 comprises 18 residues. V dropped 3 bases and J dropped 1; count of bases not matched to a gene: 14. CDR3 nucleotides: TGCGCCAGCAGCCAGGTTATAGCGGGACGATACTCATCCTACGAGCAGTACTTC. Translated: CASSQVIAGRYSSYEQYF.

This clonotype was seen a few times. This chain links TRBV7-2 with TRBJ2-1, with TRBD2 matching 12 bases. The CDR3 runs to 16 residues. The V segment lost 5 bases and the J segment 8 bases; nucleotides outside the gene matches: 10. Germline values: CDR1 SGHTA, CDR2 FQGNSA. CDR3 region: CASSGAASGRAYEQFF. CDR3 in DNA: TGTGCCAGCAGCGGGGCTGCTAGCGGGAGGGCCTATGAGCAGTTCTTC.

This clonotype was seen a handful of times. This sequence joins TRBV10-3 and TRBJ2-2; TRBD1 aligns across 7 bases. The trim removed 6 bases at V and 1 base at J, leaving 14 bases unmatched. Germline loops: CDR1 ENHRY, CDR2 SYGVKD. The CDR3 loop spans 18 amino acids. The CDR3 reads CAISRTGTQILNTGELFF. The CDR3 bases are TGTGCCATCAGCAGGACAGGAACCCAAATTTTGAACACCGGGGAGCTGTTTTTT.

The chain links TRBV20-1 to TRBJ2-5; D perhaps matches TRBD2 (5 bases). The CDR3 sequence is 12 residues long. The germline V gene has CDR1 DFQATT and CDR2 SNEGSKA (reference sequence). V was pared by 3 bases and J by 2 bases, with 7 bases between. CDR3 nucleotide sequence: TGCAGTGCTAGGGACTCACAAGAGACCCAGTACTTC. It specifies CSARDSQETQYF.

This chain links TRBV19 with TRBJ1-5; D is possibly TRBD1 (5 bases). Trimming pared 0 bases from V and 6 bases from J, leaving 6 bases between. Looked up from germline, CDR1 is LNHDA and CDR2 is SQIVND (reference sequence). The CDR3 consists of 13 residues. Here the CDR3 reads CASSIEGTQPQHF. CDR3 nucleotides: TGTGCCAGTAGTATAGAGGGGACTCAGCCCCAGCATTTT.

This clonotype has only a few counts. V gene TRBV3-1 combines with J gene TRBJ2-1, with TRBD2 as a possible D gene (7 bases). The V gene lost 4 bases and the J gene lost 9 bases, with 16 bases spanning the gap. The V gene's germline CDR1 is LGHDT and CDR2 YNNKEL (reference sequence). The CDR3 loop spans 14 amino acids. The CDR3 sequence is CASSRGGGAPEQFF. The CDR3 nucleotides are TGTGCCAGCAGCCGAGGTGGGGGGGCCCCTGAGCAGTTCTTC.

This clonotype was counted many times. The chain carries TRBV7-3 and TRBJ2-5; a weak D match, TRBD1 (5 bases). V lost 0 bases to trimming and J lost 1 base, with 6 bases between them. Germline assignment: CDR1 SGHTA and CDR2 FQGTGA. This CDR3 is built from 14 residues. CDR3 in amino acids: CASSLTGVQETQYF. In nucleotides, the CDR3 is TGTGCCAGCAGCTTAACAGGGGTCCAAGAGACCCAGTACTTC.

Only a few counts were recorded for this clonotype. The chain's CDR3 is CATGDGPEEKLFF. The DNA for the CDR3 is TGTGCCACAGGGGACGGGCCCGAGGAAAAACTGTTTTTT. The chain carries TRBV24-1 and TRBJ1-4, with a possible D match to TRBD1 (5 bases). V was clipped by 10 bases and J by 8 bases, with 16 bases between them. The CDR3 loop spans 13 amino acids. Germline-derived CDR1 and CDR2 are KGHDR and SFDVKD.

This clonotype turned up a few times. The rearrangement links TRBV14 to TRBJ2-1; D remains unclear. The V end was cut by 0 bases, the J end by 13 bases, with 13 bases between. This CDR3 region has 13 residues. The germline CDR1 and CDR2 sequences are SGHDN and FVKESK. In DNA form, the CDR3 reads TGTGCCAGCAGCCAAGACCGGGCCCCACTCCAGTTCTTC. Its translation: CASSQDRAPLQFF.

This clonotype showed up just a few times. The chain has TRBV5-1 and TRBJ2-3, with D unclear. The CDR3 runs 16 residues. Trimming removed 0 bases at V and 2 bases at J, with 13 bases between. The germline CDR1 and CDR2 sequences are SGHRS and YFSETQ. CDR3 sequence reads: CASSLALAVNTDTQYF. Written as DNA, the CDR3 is TGCGCCAGCAGCTTGGCCTTGGCAGTCAACACAGATACGCAGTATTTT.

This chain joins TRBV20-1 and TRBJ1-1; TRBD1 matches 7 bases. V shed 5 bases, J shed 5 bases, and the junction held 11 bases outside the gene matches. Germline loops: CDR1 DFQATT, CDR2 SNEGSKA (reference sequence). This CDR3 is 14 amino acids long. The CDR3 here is CSARRQGRGTEAFF. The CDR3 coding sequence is TGCAGTGCTCGAAGACAGGGAAGGGGGACTGAAGCTTTCTTT.

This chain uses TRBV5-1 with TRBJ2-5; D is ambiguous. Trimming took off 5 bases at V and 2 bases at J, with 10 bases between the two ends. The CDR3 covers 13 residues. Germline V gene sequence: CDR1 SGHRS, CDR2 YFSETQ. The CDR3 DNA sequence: TGCGCCAGCAGGATCACCCAACAAGAGACCCAGTACTTC. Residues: CASRITQQETQYF.

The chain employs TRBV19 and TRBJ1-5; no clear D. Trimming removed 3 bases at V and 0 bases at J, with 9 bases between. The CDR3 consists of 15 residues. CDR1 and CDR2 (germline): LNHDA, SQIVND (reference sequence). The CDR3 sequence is CASSIGRYSNQPQHF. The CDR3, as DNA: TGTGCCAGTAGTATCGGGCGGTATAGCAATCAGCCCCAGCATTTT.

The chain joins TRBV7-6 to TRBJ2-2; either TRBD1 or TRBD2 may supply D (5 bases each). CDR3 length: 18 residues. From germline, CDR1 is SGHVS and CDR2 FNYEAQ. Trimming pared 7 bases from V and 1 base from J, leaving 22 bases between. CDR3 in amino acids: CASTYRGTGVLNTGELFF. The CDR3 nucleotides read TGTGCCAGCACCTATCGAGGGACCGGGGTATTGAACACCGGGGAGCTGTTTTTT.

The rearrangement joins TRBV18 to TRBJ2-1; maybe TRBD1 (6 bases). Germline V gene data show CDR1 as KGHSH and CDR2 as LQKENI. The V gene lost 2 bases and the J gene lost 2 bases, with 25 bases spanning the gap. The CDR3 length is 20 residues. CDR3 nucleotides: TGTGCCAGCTCACCAAAAGCAACAGGGAACTACGAAACCGCCTACAATGAGCAGTTCTTC. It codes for CASSPKATGNYETAYNEQFF.

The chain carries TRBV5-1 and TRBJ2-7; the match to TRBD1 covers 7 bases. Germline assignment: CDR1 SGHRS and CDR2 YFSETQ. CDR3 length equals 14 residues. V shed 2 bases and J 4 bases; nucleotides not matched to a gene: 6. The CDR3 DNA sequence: TGCGCCAGCAGCTTTCCCGGGACAGAATACGAGCAGTACTTC. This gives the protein CASSFPGTEYEQYF.

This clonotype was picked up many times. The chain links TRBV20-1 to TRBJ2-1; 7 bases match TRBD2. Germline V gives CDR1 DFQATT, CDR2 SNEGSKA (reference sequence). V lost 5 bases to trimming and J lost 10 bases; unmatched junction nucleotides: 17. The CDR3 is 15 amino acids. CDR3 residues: CSASAWASGGQEQFF. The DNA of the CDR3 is TGCAGTGCTTCTGCCTGGGCTAGCGGAGGTCAGGAGCAGTTCTTC.

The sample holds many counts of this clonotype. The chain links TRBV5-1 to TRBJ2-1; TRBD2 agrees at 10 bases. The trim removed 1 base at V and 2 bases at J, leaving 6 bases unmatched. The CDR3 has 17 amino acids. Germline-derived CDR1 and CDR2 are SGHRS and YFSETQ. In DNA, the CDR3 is TGCGCCAGCAGCTTGAGACGGCTAGCGGGGGCCTACAATGAGCAGTTCTTC. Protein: CASSLRRLAGAYNEQFF.

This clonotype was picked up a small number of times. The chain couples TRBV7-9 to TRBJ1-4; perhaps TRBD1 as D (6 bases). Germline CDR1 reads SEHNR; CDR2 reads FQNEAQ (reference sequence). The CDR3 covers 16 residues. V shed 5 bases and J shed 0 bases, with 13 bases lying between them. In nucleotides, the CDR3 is TGTGCCAGCAGCCCGGGGGCGTACTCAACTAATGAAAAACTGTTTTTT. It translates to CASSPGAYSTNEKLFF.

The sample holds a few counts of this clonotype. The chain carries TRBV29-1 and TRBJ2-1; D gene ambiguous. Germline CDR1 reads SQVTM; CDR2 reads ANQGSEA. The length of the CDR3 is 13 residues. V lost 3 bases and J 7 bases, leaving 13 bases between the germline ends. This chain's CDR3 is CSVETAPLNEQFF. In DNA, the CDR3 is TGCAGCGTTGAGACTGCCCCTCTGAATGAGCAGTTCTTC.

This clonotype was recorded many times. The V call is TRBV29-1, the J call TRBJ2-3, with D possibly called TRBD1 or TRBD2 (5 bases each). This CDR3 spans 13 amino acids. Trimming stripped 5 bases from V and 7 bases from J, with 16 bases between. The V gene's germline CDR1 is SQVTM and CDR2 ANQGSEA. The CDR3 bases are TGCAGCGTTTCTTCCCCCGGGGCAAATACGCAGTATTTT. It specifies CSVSSPGANTQYF.

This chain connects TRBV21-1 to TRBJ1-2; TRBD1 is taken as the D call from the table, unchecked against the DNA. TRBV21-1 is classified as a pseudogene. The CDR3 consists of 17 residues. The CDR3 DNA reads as TGTGCCAGCAGCCCTACGCCGGGACAGGGAGGAGACTATGGCTACACCTTC. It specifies CASSPTPGQGGDYGYTF.

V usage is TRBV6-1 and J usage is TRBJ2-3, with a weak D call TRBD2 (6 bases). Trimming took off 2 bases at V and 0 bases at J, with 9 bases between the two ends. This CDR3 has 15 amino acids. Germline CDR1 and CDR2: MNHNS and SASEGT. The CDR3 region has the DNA TGTGCCAGCAGTGAAAGGCGGGGCAGCACAGATACGCAGTATTTT. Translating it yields CASSERRGSTDTQYF.

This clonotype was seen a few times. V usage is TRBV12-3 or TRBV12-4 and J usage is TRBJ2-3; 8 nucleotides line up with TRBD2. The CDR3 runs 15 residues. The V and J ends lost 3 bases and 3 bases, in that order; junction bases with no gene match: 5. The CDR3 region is CASSFVGTRTDTQYF. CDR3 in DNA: TGTGCCAGCAGTTTCGTCGGGACTAGAACAGATACGCAGTATTTT.

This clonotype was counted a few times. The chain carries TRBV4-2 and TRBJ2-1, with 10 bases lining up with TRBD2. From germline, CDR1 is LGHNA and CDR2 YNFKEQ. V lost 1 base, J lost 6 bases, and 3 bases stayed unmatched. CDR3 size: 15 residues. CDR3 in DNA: TGTGCCAGCAGCCAAGGGACTAGCGGAGCCAATGAGCAGTTCTTC. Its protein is CASSQGTSGANEQFF.